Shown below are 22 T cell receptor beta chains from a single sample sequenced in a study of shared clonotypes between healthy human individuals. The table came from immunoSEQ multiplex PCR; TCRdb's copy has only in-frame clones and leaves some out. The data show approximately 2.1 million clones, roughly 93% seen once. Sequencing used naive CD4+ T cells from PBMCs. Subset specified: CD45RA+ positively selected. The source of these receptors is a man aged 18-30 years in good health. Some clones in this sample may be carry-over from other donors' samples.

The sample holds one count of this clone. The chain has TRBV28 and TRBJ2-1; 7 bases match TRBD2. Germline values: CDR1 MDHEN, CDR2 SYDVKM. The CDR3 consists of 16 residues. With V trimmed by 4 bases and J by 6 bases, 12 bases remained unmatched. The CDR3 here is CASSWVWGGKVNEQFF. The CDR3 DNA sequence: TGTGCCAGCAGTTGGGTCTGGGGGGGGAAGGTCAATGAGCAGTTCTTC.

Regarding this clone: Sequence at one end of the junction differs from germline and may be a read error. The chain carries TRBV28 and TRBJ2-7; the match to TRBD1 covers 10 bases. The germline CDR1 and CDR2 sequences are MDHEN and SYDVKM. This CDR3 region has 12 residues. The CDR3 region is CASSGGMGQGNF. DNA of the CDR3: TGTGCCAGCAGTGGGGGGATGGGACAGGGGAACTTC.

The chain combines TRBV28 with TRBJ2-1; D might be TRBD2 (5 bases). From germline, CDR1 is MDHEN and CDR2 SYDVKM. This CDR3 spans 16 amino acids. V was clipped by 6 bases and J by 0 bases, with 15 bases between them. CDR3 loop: CASSPLLASSYNEQFF. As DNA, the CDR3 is TGTGCCAGCAGCCCTCTGCTAGCAAGCTCCTACAATGAGCAGTTCTTC.

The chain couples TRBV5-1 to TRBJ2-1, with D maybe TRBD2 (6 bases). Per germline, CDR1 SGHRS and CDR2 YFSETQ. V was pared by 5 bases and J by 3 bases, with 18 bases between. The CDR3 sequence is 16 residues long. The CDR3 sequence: CASSRDSLSVYNEQFF. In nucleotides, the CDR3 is TGCGCCAGCAGTCGGGACTCCCTATCGGTCTACAATGAGCAGTTCTTC.

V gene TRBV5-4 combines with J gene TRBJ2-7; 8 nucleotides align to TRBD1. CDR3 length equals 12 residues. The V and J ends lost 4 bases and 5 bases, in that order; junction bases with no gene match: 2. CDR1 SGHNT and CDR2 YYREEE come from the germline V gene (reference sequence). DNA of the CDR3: TGTGCCAGCAGCCTGGACAGGGACGAGCAGTACTTC. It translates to CASSLDRDEQYF.

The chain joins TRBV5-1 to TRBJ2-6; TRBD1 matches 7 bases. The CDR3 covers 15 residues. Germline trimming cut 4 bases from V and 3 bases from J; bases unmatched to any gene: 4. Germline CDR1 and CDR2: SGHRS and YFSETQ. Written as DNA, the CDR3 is TGCGCCAGCAGCCCCCAGGGGGTTGGGGCCAACGTCCTGACTTTC. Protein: CASSPQGVGANVLTF. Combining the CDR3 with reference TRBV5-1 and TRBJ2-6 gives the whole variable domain KAGVTQTPRYLIKTRGQQVTLSCSPISGHRSVSWYQQTPGQGLQFLFEYFSETQRNKGNFPGRFSGRQFSNSRSEMNVSTLELGDSALYLCASSPQGVGANVLTFGAGSRLTVL.

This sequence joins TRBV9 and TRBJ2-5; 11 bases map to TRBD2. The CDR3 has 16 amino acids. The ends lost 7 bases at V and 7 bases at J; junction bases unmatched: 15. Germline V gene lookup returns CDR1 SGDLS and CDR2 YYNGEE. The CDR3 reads CASGKTSGDSVGTQYF. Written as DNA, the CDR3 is TGTGCCAGCGGCAAGACTAGCGGGGACTCCGTGGGGACCCAGTACTTC.

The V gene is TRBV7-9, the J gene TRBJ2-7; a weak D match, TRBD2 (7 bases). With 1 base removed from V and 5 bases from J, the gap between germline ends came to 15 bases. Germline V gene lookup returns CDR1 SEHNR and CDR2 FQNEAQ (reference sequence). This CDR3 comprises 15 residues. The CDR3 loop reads CASSLVGEGDHEQYF. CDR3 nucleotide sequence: TGTGCCAGCAGCTTAGTGGGGGAGGGGGACCACGAGCAGTACTTC.

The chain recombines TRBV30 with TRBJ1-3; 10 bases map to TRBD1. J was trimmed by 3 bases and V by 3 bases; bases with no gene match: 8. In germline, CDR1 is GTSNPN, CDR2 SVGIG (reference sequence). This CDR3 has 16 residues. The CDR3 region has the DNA TGTGCCTGGAGGGGACCGGGACAGGGGCGTGGAAACACCATATATTTT. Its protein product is CAWRGPGQGRGNTIYF.

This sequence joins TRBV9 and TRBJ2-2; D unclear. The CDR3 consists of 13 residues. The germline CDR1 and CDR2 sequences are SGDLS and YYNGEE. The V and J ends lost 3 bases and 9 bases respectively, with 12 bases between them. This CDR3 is CASSASPLRELFF. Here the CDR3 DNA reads TGTGCCAGCAGCGCTTCGCCGCTCCGGGAGCTGTTTTTT.

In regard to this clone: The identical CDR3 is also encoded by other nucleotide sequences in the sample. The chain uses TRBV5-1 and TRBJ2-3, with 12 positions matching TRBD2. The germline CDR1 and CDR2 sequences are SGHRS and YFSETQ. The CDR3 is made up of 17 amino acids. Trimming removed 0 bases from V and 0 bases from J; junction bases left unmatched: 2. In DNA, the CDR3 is TGCGCCAGCAGCTTGGGGCTAGCGGGAGGGAGCACAGATACGCAGTATTTT. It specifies CASSLGLAGGSTDTQYF.

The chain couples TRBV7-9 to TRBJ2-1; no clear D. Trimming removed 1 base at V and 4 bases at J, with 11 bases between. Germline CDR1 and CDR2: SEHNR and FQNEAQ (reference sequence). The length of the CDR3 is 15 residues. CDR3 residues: CASSLGDGPYNEQFF. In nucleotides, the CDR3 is TGTGCCAGCAGCTTAGGGGATGGCCCGTACAATGAGCAGTTCTTC.

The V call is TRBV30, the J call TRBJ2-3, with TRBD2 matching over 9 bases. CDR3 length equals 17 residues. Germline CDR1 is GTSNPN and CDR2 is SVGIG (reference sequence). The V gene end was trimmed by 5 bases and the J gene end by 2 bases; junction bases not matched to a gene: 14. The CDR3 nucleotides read TGTGCCTGGGGACGCAGGGGCACTAGCGGGTTCACAGATACGCAGTATTTT. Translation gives CAWGRRGTSGFTDTQYF. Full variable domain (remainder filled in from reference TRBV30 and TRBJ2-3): SQTIHQWPATLVQPVGSPLSLECTVEGTSNPNLYWYRQAAGRGLQLLFYSVGIGQISSEVPQNLSASRPQDRQFILSSKKLLLSDSGFYLCAWGRRGTSGFTDTQYFGPGTRLTVL.

CDR3 amino acids: CASSFIAGVASKNIQYF. DNA of the CDR3: TGTGCCAGCAGTTTTATAGCGGGAGTTGCGTCCAAAAACATTCAGTACTTC. V gene TRBV28 combines with J gene TRBJ2-4; 9 nucleotides agree with TRBD2. The CDR3 spans 17 residues. The V gene's germline CDR1 is MDHEN and CDR2 SYDVKM. V lost 3 bases, J lost 2 bases, and 8 bases stayed unmatched.

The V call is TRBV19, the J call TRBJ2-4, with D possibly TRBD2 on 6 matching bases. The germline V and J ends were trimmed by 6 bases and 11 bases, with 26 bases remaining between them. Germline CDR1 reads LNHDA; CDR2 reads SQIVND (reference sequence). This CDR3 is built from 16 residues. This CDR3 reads CASSLTGLETVGVQYF. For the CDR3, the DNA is TGTGCCAGTAGCCTGACGGGACTGGAAACGGTCGGGGTTCAGTACTTC.

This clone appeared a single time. The CDR3: CASSAQKRAEAYNEQFF. CDR3 nucleotides: TGTGCCAGCAGTGCCCAAAAGCGGGCGGAGGCCTACAATGAGCAGTTCTTC. The genes are TRBV28 and TRBJ2-1; tentative D call: TRBD2 (6 bases). The CDR3 runs 17 residues. V was shortened by 5 bases and J by 2 bases, with 19 bases between the two germline ends. Germline V lookup: CDR1 MDHEN, CDR2 SYDVKM.

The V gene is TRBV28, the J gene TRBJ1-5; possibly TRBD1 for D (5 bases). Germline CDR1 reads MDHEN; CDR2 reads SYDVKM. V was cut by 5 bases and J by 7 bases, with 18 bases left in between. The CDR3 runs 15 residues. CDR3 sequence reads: CASSPRDPEAQPQHF. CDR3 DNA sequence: TGTGCCAGCAGTCCCCGGGACCCCGAAGCCCAGCCCCAGCATTTT.

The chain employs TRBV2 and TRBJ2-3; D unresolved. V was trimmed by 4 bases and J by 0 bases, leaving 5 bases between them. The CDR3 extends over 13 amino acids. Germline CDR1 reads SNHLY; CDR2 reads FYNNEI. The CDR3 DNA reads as TGTGCCAGCAGTGGGCCTAGCACAGATACGCAGTATTTT. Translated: CASSGPSTDTQYF.

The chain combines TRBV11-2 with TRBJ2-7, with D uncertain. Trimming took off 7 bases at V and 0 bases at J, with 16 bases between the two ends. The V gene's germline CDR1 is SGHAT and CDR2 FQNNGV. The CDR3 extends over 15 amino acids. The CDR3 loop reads CASNPRKATSYEQYF. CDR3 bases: TGTGCCAGCAACCCTAGGAAAGCGACCTCCTACGAGCAGTACTTC.

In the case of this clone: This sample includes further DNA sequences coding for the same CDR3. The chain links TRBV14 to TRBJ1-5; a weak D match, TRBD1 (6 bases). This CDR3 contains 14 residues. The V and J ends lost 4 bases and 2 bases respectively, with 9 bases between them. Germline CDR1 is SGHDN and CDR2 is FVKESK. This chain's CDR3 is CASSPTGRNQPQHF. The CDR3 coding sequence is TGTGCCAGCAGCCCGACAGGACGCAATCAGCCCCAGCATTTT.

DNA of the CDR3: TGCAGCGTTGGCGGGACAGGCTACACCTTC. This translates into CSVGGTGYTF. V gene TRBV29-1 combines with J gene TRBJ1-2; tentatively, D is TRBD1 (6 bases). Germline CDR1 and CDR2: SQVTM and ANQGSEA. The CDR3 has 10 residues. With 4 bases removed from V and 8 bases from J, the gap between germline ends came to 8 bases.

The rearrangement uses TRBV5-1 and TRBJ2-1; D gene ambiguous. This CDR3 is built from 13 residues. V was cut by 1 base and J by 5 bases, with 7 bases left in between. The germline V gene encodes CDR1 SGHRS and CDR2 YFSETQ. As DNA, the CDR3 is TGCGCCAGCAGCTTGAGGATGGACAATGAGCAGTTCTTC. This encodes CASSLRMDNEQFF. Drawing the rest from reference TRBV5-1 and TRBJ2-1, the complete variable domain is KAGVTQTPRYLIKTRGQQVTLSCSPISGHRSVSWYQQTPGQGLQFLFEYFSETQRNKGNFPGRFSGRQFSNSRSEMNVSTLELGDSALYLCASSLRMDNEQFFGPGTRLTVL.